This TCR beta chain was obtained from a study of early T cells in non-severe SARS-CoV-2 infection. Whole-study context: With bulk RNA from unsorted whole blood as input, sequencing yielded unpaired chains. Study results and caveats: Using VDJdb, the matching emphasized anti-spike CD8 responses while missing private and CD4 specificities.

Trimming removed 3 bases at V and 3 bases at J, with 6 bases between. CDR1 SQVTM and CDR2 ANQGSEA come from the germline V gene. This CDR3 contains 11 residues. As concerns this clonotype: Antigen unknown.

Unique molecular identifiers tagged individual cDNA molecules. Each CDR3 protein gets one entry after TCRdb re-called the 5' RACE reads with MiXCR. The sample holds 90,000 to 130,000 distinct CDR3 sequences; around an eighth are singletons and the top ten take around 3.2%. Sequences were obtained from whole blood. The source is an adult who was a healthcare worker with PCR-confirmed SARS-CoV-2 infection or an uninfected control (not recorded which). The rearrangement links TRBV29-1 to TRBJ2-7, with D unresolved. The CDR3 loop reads CSVDSGYEQYF. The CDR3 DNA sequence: TGCAGCGTTGATTCCGGCTACGAGCAGTACTTC.